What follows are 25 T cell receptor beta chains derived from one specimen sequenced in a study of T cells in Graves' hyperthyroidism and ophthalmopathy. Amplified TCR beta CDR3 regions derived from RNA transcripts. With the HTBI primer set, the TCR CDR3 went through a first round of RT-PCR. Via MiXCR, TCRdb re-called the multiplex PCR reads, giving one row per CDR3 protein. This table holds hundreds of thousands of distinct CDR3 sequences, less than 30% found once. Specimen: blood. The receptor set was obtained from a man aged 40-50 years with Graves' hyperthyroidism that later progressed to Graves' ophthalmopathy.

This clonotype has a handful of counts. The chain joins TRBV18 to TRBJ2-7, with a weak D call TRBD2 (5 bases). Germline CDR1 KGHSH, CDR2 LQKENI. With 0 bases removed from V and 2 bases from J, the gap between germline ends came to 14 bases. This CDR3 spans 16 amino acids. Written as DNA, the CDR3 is TGTGCCAGCTCACCACCTAGTACGGCGGGCGCCTACGAGCAGTACTTC. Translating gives CASSPPSTAGAYEQYF.

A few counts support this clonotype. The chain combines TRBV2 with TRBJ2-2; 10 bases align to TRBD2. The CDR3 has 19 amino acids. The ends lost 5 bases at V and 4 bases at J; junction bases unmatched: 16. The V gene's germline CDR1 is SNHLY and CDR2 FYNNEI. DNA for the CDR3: TGTGCCAGCAGTCCCGCCCTGGGACTAGCGATAGGACCCACCGGGGAGCTGTTTTTT. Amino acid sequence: CASSPALGLAIGPTGELFF.

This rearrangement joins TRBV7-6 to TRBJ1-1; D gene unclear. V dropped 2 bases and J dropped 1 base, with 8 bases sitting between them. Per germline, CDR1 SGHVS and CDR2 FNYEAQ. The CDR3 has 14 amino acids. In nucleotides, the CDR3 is TGTGCCAGCAGCTTAACGGCGGAGAACACTGAAGCTTTCTTT. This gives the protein CASSLTAENTEAFF.

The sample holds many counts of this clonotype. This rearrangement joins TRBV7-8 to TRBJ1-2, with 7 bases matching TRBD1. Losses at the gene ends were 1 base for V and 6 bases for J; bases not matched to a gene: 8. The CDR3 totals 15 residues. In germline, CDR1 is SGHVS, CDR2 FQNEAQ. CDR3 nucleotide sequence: TGTGCCAGCAGCTTAGTGGCACAGGGGCAGGATGGCTACACCTTC. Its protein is CASSLVAQGQDGYTF.

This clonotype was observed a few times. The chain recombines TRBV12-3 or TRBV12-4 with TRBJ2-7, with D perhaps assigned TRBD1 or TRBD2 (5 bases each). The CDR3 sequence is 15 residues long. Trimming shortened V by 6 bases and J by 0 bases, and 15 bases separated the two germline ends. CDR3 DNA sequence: TGTGCCAGCAGGATGGGGTCCGGGACCTCCTACGAGCAGTACTTC. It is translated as CASRMGSGTSYEQYF.

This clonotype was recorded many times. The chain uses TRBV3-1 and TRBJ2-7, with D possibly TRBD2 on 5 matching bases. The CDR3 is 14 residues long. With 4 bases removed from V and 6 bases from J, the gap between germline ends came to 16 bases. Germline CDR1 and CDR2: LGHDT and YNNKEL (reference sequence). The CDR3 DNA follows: TGTGCCAGCAGCCCAGAGGGCCGTTCTGGCGAGCAGTACTTC. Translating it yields CASSPEGRSGEQYF.

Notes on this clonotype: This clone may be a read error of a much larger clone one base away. CDR3 protein: CTSSPGTDRETQYF. DNA for the CDR3: TGCACCAGCAGCCCTGGGACCGACCGGGAGACCCAGTACTTC. The chain uses TRBV4-1 and TRBJ2-5; D may be TRBD1 or TRBD2 (5 bases each). Germline CDR1 MGHRA, CDR2 YSYEKL. This CDR3 contains 14 residues.

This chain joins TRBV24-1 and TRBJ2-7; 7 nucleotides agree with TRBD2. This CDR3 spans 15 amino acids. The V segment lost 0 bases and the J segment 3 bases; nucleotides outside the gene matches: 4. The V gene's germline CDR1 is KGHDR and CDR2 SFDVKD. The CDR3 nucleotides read TGTGCCACCAGTGATTTGAGACTAGCCCTCTACGAGCAGTACTTC. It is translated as CATSDLRLALYEQYF.

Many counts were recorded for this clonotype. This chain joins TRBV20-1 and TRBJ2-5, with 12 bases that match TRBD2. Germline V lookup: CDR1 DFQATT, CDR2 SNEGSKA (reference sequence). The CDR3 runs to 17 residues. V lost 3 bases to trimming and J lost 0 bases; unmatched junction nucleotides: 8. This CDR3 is CSARASGRANNQETQYF. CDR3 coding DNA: TGCAGTGCTAGGGCTAGCGGGAGGGCCAATAACCAAGAGACCCAGTACTTC.

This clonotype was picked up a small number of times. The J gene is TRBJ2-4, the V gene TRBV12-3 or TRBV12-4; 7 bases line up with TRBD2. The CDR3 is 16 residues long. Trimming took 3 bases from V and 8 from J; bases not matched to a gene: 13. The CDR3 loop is CASSFGPPGLADIQYF. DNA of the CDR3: TGTGCCAGCAGTTTTGGTCCCCCCGGGCTAGCGGACATTCAGTACTTC.

The CDR3 DNA reads TGTGCCAGCAGTGACCCGGCCGAATGGGATGGCTACACCTTC. Amino acid sequence: CASSDPAEWDGYTF. The chain recombines TRBV6-1 with TRBJ1-2; D gene ambiguous. CDR3 length: 14 residues. The V gene's germline CDR1 is MNHNS and CDR2 SASEGT. V was shortened by 3 bases and J by 6 bases, with 14 bases between the two germline ends.

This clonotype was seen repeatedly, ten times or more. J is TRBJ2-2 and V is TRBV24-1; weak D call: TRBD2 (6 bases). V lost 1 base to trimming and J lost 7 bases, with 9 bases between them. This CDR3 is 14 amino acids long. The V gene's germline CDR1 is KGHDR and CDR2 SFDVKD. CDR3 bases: TGTGCCACCAGTGATTTCGGAGGGTACGGGGAGCTGTTTTTT. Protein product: CATSDFGGYGELFF.

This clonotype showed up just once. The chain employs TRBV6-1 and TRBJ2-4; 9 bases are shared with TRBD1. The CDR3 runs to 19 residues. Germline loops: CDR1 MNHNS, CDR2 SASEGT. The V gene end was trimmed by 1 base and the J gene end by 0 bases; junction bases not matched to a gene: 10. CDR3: CASSEEQGALPLAKNIQYF. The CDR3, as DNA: TGTGCCAGCAGTGAAGAACAGGGGGCTTTGCCCTTAGCCAAAAACATTCAGTACTTC.

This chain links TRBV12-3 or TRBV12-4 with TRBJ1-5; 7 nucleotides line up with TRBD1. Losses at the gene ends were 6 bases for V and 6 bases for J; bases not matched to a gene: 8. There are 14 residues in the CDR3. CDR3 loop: CASRDPGGIQPQHF. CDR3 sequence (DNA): TGTGCCAGCAGAGACCCAGGGGGAATTCAGCCCCAGCATTTT.

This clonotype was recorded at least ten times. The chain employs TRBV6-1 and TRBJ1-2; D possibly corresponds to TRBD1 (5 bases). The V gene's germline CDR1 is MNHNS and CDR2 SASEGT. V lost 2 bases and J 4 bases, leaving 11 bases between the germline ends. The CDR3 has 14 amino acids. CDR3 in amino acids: CASSEPGQGYGYTF. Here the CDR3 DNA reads TGTGCCAGCAGTGAACCGGGCCAGGGCTATGGCTACACCTTC.

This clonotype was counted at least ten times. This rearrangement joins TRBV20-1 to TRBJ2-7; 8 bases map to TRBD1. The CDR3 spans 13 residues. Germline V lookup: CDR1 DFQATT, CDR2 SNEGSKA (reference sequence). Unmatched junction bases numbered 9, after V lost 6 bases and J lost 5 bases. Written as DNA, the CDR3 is TGCAGTGCGAGCAGGGGGCTGGGTGACGAGCAGTACTTC. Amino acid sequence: CSASRGLGDEQYF.

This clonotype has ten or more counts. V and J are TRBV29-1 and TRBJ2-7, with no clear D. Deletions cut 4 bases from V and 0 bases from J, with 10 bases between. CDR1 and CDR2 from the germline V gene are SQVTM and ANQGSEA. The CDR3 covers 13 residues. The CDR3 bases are TGCAGCGTTGCACCCACCTACTCCTACGAGCAGTACTTC. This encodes CSVAPTYSYEQYF.

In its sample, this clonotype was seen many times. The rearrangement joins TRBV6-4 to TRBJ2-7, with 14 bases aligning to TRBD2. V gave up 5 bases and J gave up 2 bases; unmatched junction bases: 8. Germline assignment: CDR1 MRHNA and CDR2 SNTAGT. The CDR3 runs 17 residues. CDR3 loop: CASSSGTSGSDPYEQYF. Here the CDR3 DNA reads TGTGCCAGCAGTTCGGGGACTAGCGGGAGTGACCCCTACGAGCAGTACTTC.

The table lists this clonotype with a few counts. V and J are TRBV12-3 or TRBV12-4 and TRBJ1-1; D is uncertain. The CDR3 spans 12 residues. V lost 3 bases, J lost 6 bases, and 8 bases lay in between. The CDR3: CASSFPLSEAFF. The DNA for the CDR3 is TGTGCCAGCAGTTTTCCGCTCTCTGAAGCTTTCTTT.

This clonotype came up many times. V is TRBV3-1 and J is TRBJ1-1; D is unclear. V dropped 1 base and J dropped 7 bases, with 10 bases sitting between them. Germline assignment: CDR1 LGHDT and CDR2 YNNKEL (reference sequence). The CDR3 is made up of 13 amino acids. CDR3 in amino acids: CASSQVRSLEAFF. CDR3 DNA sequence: TGTGCCAGCAGCCAAGTTCGCAGCCTTGAAGCTTTCTTT. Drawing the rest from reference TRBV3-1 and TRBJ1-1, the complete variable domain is DTAVSQTPKYLVTQMGNDKSIKCEQNLGHDTMYWYKQDSKKFLKIMFSYNNKELIINETVPNRFSPKSPDKAHLNLHINSLELGDSAVYFCASSQVRSLEAFFGQGTRLTVV.

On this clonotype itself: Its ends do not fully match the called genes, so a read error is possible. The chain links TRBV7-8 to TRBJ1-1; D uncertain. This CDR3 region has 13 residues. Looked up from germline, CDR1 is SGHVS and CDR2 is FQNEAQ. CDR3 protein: CASSSLLGTGAFF. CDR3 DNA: TGTGCCAGCAGCTCCCTCCTGGGCACTGGAGCTTTCTTT.

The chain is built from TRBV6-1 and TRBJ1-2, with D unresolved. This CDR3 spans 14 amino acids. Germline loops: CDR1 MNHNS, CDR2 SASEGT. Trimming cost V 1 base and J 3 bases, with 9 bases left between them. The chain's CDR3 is CASSEVAAYYGYTF. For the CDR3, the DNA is TGTGCCAGCAGTGAAGTAGCGGCCTACTATGGCTACACCTTC.

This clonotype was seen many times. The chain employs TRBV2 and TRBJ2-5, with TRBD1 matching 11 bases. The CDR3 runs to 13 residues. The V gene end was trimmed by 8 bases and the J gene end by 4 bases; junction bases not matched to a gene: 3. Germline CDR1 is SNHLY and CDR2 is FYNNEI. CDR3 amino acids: CASRGTGGETQYF. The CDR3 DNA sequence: TGTGCCAGCCGGGGGACAGGGGGAGAGACCCAGTACTTC.

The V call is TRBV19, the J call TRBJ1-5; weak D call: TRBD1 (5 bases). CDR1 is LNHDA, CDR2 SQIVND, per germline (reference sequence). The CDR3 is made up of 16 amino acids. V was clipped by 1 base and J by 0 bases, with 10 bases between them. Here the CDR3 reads CASSIVGVDSNQPQHF. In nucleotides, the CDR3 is TGTGCCAGTAGTATAGTGGGGGTGGATAGCAATCAGCCCCAGCATTTT.

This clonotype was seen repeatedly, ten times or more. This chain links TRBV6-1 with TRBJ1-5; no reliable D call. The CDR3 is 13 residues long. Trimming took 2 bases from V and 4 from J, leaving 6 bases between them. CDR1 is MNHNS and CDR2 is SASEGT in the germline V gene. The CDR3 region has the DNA TGTGCCAGCAGTGAAAACGGGAATCAGCCCCAGCATTTT. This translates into CASSENGNQPQHF.